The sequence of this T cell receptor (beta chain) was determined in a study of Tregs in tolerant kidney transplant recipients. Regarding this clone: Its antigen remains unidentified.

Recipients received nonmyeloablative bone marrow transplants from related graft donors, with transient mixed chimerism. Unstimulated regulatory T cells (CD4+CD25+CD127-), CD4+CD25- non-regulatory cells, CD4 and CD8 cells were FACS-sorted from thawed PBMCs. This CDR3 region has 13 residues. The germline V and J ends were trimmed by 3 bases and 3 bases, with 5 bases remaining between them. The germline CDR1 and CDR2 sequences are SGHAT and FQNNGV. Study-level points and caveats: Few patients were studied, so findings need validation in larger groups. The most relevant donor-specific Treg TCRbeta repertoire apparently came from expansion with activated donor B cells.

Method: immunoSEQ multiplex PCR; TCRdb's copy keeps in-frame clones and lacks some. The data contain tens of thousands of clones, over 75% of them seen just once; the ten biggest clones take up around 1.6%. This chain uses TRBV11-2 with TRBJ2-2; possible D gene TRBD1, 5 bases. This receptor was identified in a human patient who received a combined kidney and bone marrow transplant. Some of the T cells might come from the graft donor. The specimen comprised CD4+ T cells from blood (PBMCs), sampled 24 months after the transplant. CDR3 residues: CASSLTDTGELFF. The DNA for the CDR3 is TGTGCCAGCAGCTTGACAGACACCGGGGAGCTGTTTTTT. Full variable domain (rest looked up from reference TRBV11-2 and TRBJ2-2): EAGVAQSPRYKIIEKRQSVAFWCNPISGHATLYWYQQILGQGPKLLIQFQNNGVVDDSQLPKDRFSAERLKGVDSTLKIQPAKLEDSAVYLCASSLTDTGELFFGEGSRLTVL.